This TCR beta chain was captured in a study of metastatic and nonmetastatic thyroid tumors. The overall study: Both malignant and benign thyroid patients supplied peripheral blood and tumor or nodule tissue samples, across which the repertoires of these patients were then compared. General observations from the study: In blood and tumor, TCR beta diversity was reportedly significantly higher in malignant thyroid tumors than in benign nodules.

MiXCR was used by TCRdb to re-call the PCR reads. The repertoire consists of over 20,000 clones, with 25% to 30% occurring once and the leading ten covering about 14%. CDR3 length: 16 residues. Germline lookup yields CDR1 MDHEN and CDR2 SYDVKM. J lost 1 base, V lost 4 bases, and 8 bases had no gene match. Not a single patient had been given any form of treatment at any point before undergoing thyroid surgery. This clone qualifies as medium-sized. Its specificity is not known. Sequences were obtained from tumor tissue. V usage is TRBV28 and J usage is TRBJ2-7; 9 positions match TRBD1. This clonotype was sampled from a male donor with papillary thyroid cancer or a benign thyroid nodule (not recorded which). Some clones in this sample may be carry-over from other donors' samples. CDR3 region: CASSSLWTGASYEQYF. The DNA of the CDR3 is TGTGCCAGCAGTTCTTTATGGACAGGGGCATCCTACGAGCAGTACTTC.